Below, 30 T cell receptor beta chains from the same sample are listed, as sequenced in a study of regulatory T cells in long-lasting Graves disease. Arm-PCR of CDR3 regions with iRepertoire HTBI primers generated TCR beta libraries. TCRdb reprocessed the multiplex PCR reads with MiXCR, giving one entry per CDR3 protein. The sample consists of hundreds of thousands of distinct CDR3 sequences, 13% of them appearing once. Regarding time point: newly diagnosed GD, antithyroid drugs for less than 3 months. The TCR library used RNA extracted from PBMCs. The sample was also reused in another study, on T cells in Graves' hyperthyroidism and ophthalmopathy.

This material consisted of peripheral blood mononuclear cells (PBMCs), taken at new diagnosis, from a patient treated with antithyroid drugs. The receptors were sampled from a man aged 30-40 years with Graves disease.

The chain's CDR3 is CASSRGQLLFSRSGANVLTF. The CDR3, as DNA: TGTGCCAGCAGCCGTGGACAGTTGTTATTCTCCCGCTCTGGGGCCAACGTCCTGACTTTC. V gene TRBV7-9 combines with J gene TRBJ2-6; perhaps TRBD1 as D (6 bases). Germline CDR1 and CDR2: SEHNR and FQNEAQ (reference sequence). The CDR3 totals 20 residues. Trimming stripped 5 bases from V and 0 bases from J, with 23 bases between.

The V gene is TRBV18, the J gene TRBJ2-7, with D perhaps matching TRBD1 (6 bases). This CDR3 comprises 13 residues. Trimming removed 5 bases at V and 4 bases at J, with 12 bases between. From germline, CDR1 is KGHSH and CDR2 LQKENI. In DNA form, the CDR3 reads TGTGCCAGCTCATCAGGGGTCGCGTACGAGCAGTACTTC. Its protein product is CASSSGVAYEQYF.

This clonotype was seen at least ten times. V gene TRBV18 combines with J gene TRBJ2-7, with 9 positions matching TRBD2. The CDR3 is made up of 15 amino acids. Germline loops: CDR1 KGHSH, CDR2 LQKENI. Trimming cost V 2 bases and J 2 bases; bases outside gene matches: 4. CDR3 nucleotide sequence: TGTGCCAGCTCACCAAGCCTAGCGGGAACCTACGAGCAGTACTTC. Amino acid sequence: CASSPSLAGTYEQYF.

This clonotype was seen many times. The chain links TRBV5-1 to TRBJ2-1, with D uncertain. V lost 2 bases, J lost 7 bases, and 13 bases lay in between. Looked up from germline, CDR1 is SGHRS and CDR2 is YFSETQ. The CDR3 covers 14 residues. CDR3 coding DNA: TGCGCCAGCAGCTTCGAGTCCGAGGTGAATGAGCAGTTCTTC. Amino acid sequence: CASSFESEVNEQFF.

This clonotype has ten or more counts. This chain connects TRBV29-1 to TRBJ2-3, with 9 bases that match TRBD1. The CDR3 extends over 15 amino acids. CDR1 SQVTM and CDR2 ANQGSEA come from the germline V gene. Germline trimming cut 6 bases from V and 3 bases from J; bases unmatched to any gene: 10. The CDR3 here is CSVPGQGWWTDTQYF. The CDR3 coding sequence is TGCAGCGTCCCGGGACAGGGTTGGTGGACAGATACGCAGTATTTT.

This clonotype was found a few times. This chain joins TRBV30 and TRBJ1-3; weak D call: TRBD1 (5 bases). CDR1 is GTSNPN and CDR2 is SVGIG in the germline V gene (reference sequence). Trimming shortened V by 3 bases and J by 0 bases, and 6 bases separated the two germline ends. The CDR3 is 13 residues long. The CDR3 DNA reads TGTGCCTGGAGAGGGGCCTCTGGAAACACCATATATTTT. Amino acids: CAWRGASGNTIYF. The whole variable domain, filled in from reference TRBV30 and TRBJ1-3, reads SQTIHQWPATLVQPVGSPLSLECTVEGTSNPNLYWYRQAAGRGLQLLFYSVGIGQISSEVPQNLSASRPQDRQFILSSKKLLLSDSGFYLCAWRGASGNTIYFGEGSWLTVV.

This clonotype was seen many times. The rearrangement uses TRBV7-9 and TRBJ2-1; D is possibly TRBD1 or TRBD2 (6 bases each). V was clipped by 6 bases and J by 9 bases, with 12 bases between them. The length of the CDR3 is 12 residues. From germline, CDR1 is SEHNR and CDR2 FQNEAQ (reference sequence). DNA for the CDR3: TGTGCCAGCAGACTGGGGGGCGGTGAGCAGTTCTTC. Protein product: CASRLGGGEQFF. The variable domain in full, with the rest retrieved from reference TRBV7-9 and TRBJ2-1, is DTGVSQNPRHKITKRGQNVTFRCDPISEHNRLYWYRQTLGQGPEFLTYFQNEAQLEKSRLLSDRFSAERPKGSFSTLEIQRTEQGDSAMYLCASRLGGGEQFFGPGTRLTVL.

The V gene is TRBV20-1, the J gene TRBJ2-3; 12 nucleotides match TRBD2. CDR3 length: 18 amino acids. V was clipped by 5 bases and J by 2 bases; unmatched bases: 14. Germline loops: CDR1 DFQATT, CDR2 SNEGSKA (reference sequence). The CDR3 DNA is TGCAGTGCTTCCCTTAGCTCCCGGACTAGCGGGGACACAGATACGCAGTATTTT. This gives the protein CSASLSSRTSGDTDTQYF.

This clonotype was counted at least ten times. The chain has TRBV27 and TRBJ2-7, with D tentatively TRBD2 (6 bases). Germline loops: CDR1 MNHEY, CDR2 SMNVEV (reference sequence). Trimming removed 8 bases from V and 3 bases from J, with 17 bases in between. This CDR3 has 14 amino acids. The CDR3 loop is CASRSGRELYEQYF. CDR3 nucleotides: TGTGCCAGCCGCTCGGGACGGGAGCTCTACGAGCAGTACTTC.

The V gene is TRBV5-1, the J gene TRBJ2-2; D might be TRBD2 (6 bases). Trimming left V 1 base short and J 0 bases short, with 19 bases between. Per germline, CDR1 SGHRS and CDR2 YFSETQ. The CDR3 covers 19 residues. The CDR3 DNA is TGCGCCAGCAGCTTGACATTTGTAGCGGAACCTCCGAACACCGGGGAGCTGTTTTTT. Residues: CASSLTFVAEPPNTGELFF.

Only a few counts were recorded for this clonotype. CDR3: CASTDLKNTEAFF. CDR3 in DNA: TGTGCCAGCACGGATCTGAAGAACACTGAAGCTTTCTTT. The chain uses TRBV3-1 and TRBJ1-1, with D unclear. Trimming shortened V by 7 bases and J by 1 base, and 10 bases separated the two germline ends. The germline V gene has CDR1 LGHDT and CDR2 YNNKEL (reference sequence). The CDR3 has 13 amino acids.

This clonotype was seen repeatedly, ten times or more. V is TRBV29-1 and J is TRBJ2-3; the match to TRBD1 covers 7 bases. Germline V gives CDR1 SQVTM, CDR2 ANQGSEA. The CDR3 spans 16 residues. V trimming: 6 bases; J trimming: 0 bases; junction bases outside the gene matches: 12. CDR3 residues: CSVPHDGQVSTDTQYF. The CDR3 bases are TGCAGCGTGCCCCACGACGGACAGGTCAGCACAGATACGCAGTATTTT.

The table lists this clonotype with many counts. CDR3 sequence: CASSRIAGLTYYEQYF. The CDR3 DNA is TGTGCCAGCAGCCGCATCGCAGGACTTACGTACTACGAGCAGTACTTC. The chain couples TRBV11-2 to TRBJ2-7; tentatively, D is TRBD2 (5 bases). The CDR3 is 16 amino acids. Germline values: CDR1 SGHAT, CDR2 FQNNGV. V dropped 5 bases and J dropped 3 bases, with 20 bases sitting between them.

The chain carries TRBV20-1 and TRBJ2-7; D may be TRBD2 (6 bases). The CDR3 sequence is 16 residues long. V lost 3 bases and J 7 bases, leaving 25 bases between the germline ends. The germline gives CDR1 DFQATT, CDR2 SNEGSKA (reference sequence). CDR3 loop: CSARGGLAGSGHEQYF. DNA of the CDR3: TGCAGTGCTAGGGGGGGACTGGCGGGTTCGGGCCATGAGCAGTACTTC.

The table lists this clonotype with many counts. The CDR3 DNA is TGTGCCAGTTGTAGCGGGAGTGTCGACGAGCAGTACTTC. The encoded protein is CASCSGSVDEQYF. This chain joins TRBV12-3 or TRBV12-4 and TRBJ2-7; 9 nucleotides line up with TRBD2. Trimming removed 9 bases from V and 5 bases from J; junction bases left unmatched: 8. CDR3 length: 13 residues.

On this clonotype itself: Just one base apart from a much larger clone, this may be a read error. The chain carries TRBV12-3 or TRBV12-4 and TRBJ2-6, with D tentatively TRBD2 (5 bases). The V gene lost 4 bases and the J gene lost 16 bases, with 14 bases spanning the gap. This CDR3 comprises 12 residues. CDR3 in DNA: TGTGCCAGCAGTTATGGGGTTGGCGGGCTGACTTTC. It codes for CASSYGVGGLTF.

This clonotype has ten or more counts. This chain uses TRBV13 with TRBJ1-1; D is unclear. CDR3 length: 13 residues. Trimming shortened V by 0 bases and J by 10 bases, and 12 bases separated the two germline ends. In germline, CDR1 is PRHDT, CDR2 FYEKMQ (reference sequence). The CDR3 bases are TGTGCCAGCAGCTTAGGCGTTTTGGGGAGAGCTTTCTTT. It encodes CASSLGVLGRAFF. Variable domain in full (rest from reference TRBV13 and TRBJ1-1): AAGVIQSPRHLIKEKRETATLKCYPIPRHDTVYWYQQGPGQDPQFLISFYEKMQSDKGSIPDRFSAQQFSDYHSELNMSSLELGDSALYFCASSLGVLGRAFFGQGTRLTVV.

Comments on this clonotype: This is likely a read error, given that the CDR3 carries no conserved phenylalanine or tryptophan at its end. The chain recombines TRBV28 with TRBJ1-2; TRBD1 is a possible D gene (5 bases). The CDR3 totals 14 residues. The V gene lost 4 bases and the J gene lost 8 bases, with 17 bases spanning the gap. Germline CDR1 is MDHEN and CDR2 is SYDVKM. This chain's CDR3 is CASSSGGRIGGYTL. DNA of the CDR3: TGTGCCAGCAGTTCCGGGGGGAGAATTGGGGGCTACACCCTC.

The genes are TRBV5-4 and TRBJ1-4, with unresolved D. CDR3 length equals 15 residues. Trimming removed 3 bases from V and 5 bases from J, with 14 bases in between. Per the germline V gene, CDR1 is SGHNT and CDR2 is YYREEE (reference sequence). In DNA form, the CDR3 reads TGTGCCAGCAGCTCTAACAAGGGAGTCAATGAAAAACTGTTTTTT. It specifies CASSSNKGVNEKLFF.

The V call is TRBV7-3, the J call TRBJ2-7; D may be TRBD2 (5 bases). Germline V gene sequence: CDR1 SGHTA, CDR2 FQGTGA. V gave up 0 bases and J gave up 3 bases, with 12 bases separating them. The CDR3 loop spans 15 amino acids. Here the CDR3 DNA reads TGTGCCAGCAGCTTAACGTCGAGCGGATTCTACGAGCAGTACTTC. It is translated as CASSLTSSGFYEQYF.

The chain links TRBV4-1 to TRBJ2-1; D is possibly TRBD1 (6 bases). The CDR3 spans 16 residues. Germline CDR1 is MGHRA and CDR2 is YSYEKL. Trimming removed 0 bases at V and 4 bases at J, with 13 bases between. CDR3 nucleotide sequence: TGCGCCAGCAGCCAAGAAGACTCCAGGGGATACAATGAGCAGTTCTTC. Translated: CASSQEDSRGYNEQFF.

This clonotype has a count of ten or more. CDR3 DNA: TGTGCCAGCAGGGATAGCGGGGTTAGCTCCTACGAGCAGTACTTC. Its protein is CASRDSGVSSYEQYF. The V gene is TRBV7-9, the J gene TRBJ2-7; TRBD2 aligns across 8 bases. The CDR3 covers 15 residues. Unmatched junction bases numbered 7, after V lost 6 bases and J lost 0 bases. Germline CDR1 and CDR2: SEHNR and FQNEAQ (reference sequence).

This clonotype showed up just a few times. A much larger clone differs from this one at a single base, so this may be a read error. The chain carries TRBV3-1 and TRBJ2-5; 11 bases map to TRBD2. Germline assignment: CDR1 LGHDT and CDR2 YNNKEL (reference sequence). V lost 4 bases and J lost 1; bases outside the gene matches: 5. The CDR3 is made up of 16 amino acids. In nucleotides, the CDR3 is TGTGCCAGCAGCCGGTTAGCGGGAGGGGCCCAAGAGACCCAGTACTTC. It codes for CASSRLAGGAQETQYF.

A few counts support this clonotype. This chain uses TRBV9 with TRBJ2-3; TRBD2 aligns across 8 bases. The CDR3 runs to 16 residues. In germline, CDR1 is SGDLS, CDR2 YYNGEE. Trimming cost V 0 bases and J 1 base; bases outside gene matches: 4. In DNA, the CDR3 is TGTGCCAGCAGCGTAGGAAGTAGCGGGGGCACAGATACGCAGTATTTT. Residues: CASSVGSSGGTDTQYF.

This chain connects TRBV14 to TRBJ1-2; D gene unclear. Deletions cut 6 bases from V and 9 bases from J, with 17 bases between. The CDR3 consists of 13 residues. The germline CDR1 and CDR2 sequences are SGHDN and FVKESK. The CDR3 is CASRRPPDGRYTF. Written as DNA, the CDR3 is TGTGCCAGCAGGAGACCCCCCGACGGTCGCTACACCTTC.

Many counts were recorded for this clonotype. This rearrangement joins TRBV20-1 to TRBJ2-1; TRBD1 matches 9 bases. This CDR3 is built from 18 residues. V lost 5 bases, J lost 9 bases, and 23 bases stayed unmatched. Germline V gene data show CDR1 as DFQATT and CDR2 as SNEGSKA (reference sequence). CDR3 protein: CSAAPGLSGTGRGSEQFF. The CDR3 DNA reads TGCAGTGCTGCCCCGGGATTATCCGGGACAGGGCGAGGTAGTGAGCAGTTCTTC.

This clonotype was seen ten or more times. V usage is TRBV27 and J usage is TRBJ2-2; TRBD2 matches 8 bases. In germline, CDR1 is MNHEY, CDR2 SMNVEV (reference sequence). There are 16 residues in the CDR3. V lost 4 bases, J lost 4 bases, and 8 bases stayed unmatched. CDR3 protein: CASSSVAGKGTGELFF. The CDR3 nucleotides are TGTGCCAGCAGTTCAGTAGCGGGAAAAGGCACCGGGGAGCTGTTTTTT.

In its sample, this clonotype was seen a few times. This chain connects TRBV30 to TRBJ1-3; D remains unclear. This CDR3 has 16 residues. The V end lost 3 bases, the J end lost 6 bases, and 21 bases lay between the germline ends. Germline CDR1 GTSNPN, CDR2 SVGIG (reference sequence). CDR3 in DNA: TGTGCCTGGAGCGCACCATTTGGAGGGTTGAAAAACACCATATATTTT. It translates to CAWSAPFGGLKNTIYF.

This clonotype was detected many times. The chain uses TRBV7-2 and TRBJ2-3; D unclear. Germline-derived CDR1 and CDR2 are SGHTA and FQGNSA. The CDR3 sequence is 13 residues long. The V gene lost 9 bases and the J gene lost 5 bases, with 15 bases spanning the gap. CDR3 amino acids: CASSWRLGDTQYF. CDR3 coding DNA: TGTGCCAGTTCCTGGAGACTGGGAGATACGCAGTATTTT.

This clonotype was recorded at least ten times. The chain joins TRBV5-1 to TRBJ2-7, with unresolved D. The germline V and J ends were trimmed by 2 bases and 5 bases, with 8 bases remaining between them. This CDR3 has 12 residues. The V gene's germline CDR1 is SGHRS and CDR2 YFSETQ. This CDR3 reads CASSFGVDEQYF. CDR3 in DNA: TGCGCCAGCAGCTTCGGAGTCGACGAGCAGTACTTC.